This is a list of T cell receptor beta chains from one sample in a study of shared clonotypes between healthy human individuals. Some clones are missing from TCRdb's copy, which holds only in-frame ones; the method was immunoSEQ multiplex PCR. The table has 1,400,000 or so clones, 98% to 99% seen once; the top ten hold 0.3% to 0.45%. Specimen: naive CD4+ T cells sorted from blood. These receptors originate from a man aged 25-45 years in good health. CDR3s include the opening cysteine and the closing phenylalanine or tryptophan. Each record gives: J gene, V gene, D gene, clone size, CDR3 protein, CDR3 DNA. D genes are given only for firm matches. Size tells how often a clone was seen (once, few, many) or the class of an expanded clone, and some rows leave it out.

TRBJ2-5	TRBV7-9	-	once	CASSLLDRQDLLTSETQYF	TGTGCCAGCAGCTTACTCGACAGGCAAGATCTCTTGACCTCGGAGACCCAGTACTTC
TRBJ2-3	TRBV25-1	-	-	CASTLRVGDTQYF	TGTGCCAGCACCCTGAGGGTGGGAGATACGCAGTATTTT
TRBJ1-2	TRBV6-1	-	once	CASSEAPRGYGYTF	TGTGCCAGCAGTGAAGCGCCGCGGGGATATGGCTACACCTTC
TRBJ2-7	TRBV11-2	-	-	CASSLGTAEYYEQYF	TGTGCCAGCAGCTTAGGGACAGCGGAGTACTACGAGCAGTACTTC
TRBJ2-2	TRBV7-9	TRBD2	-	CASSVSGDANTGELFF	TGTGCCAGCAGCGTTAGCGGGGACGCGAACACCGGGGAGCTGTTTTTT
TRBJ1-5	TRBV11-2	-	-	CASSSGGPYSNQPQHF	TGTGCCAGCAGCTCCGGCGGGCCCTATAGCAATCAGCCCCAGCATTTT
TRBJ2-3	TRBV29-1	-	once	CSVAGRVTDTQYF	TGCAGCGTCGCCGGCAGGGTCACAGATACGCAGTATTTT
TRBJ1-4	TRBV19	-	-	CASSTRGAPANEKLFF	TGTGCCAGCAGTACGCGGGGGGCGCCGGCTAATGAAAAACTGTTTTTT
TRBJ2-3	TRBV6-5	TRBD2	-	CASTVRGAGGTQYF	TGTGCCAGCACAGTGCGGGGTGCGGGAGGCACGCAGTATTTT
TRBJ2-1	TRBV6-1	-	-	CASTRDNYNEQFF	TGTGCCAGCACGAGGGACAACTACAATGAGCAGTTCTTC
TRBJ1-1	TRBV15	-	-	CATSRDAGNTEAFF	TGTGCCACCAGCAGAGATGCGGGGAACACTGAAGCTTTCTTT
TRBJ2-5	TRBV28	TRBD1	-	CASSTGQERETQYF	TGTGCCAGCAGTACGGGACAGGAAAGAGAGACCCAGTACTTC
TRBJ2-6	TRBV9	-	-	CASSVRVGNVLTF	TGTGCCAGCAGCGTGAGGGTTGGCAACGTCCTGACTTTC
TRBJ2-5	TRBV5-4	-	-	CASSTSKRDRKETQYF	TGTGCCAGCAGCACTTCAAAGAGGGACCGAAAAGAGACCCAGTACTTC
TRBJ2-7	TRBV28	-	-	CASSPPTYEQYF	TGTGCCAGCAGCCCCCCGACCTACGAGCAGTACTTC
TRBJ2-7	TRBV6-1	TRBD1	-	CASSGRGQGSYEQYF	TGTGCCAGCAGCGGGCGAGGACAGGGTTCCTACGAGCAGTACTTC
TRBJ2-1	TRBV5-4	TRBD1	-	CASSQDRAMGNEQFF	TGTGCCAGCTCCCAGGACAGGGCGATGGGAAATGAGCAGTTCTTC
TRBJ1-3	TRBV19	-	-	CASGIGERRIISGNTIYF	TGTGCCAGCGGTATAGGGGAACGGAGAATTATTTCTGGAAACACCATATATTTT
TRBJ2-1	TRBV7-2	-	-	CASSRDSAYNEQFF	TGTGCCAGCAGCAGGGATTCCGCCTACAATGAGCAGTTCTTC
TRBJ2-3	TRBV4-1	-	-	CASSQGPPPFPDTQYF	TGCGCCAGCAGCCAAGGACCCCCCCCCTTTCCAGATACGCAGTATTTT
TRBJ1-2	TRBV20-1	-	-	CSANTGRGYTF	TGCAGTGCTAACACAGGGCGGGGCTACACCTTC
TRBJ2-7	TRBV19	TRBD1	-	CASSKTGTGIYEQYF	TGTGCCAGTAGTAAGACCGGGACAGGGATCTACGAGCAGTACTTC